This T cell receptor (beta chain) was observed in a study of blood T cell repertoires in COVID-19. Study at large: Researchers got acute and convalescent COVID-19 samples from the United States, Italy and Spain.

TCRdb's copy holds only in-frame clones and misses some; the assay was immunoSEQ multiplex PCR. This sample yields roughly 50,000 clones, of which approximately 91% are seen a single time; about 7.3% belongs to the top ten. The CDR3 totals 11 residues. Germline V CDR1 and CDR2: SGHRS, YFSETQ. Between the trimmed V and J ends, which lost 10 bases and 6 bases, there was a span of 14 bases. The sequencing input was peripheral blood. This chain joins TRBV5-1 and TRBJ2-7; TRBD1 might be the D (6 bases). This clonotype was sampled from a woman aged 55-75 years with active or convalescent COVID-19. The CDR3 nucleotides are TGCGCCGGGGGCTCTACTAGCGAGCAGTACTTC. Its translation is CAGGSTSEQYF.